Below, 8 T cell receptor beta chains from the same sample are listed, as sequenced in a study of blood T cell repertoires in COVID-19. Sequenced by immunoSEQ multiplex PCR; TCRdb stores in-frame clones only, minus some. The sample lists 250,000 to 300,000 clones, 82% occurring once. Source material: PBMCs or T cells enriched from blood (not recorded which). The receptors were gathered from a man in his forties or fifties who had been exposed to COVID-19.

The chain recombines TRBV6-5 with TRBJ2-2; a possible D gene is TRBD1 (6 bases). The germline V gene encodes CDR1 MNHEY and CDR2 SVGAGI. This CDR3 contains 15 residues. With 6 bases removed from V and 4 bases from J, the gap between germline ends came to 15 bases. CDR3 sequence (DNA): TGTGCCAGCAGGCCTACAGGGTTAAGCACCGGGGAGCTGTTTTTT. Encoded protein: CASRPTGLSTGELFF.

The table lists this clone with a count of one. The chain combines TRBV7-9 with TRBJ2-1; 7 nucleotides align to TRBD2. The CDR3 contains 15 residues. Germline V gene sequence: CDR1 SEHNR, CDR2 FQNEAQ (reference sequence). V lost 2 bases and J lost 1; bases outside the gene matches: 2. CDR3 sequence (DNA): TGTGCCAGCAGCTTAAGGACTAGTTCCTACAATGAGCAGTTCTTC. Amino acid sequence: CASSLRTSSYNEQFF.

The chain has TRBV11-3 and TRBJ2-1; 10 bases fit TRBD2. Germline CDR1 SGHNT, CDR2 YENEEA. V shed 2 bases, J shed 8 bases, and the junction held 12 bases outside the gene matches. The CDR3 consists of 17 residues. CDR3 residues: CASSLSLGSGRSYEQFF. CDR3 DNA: TGTGCCAGCAGCTTATCCCTAGGTAGCGGGAGGTCGTATGAGCAGTTCTTC. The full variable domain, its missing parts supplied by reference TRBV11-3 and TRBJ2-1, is EAGVVQSPRYKIIEKKQPVAFWCNPISGHNTLYWYLQNLGQGPELLIRYENEEAVDDSQLPKDRFSAERLKGVDSTLKIQPAELGDSAVYLCASSLSLGSGRSYEQFFGPGTRLTVL.

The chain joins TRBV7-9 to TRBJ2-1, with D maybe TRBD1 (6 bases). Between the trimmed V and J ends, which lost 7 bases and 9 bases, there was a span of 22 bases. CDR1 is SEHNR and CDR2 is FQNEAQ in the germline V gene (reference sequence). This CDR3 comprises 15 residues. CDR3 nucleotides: TGTGCCAGCACCAGAGGGACAATTCAGGGCAGTGAGCAGTTCTTC. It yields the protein CASTRGTIQGSEQFF.

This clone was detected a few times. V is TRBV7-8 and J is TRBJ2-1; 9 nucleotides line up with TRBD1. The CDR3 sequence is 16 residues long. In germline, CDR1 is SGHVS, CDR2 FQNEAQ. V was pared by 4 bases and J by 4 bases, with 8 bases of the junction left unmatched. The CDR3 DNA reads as TGTGCCAGCAGCTCGTTAGACAGGGGGACGTACAATGAGCAGTTCTTC. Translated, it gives CASSSLDRGTYNEQFF.

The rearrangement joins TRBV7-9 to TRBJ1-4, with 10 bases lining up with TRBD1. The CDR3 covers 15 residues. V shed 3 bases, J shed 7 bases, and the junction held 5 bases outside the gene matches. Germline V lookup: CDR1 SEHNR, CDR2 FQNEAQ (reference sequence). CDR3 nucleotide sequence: TGTGCCAGCAGCTTGAGACAGGGGGCAGTTGAAAAACTGTTTTTT. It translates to CASSLRQGAVEKLFF.

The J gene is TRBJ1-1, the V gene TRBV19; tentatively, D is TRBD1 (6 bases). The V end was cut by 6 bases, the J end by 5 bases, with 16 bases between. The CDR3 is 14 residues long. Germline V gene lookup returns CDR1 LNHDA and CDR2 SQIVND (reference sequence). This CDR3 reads CASSYDFRGTEAFF. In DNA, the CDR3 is TGTGCCAGTAGCTACGACTTTAGGGGGACTGAAGCTTTCTTT.

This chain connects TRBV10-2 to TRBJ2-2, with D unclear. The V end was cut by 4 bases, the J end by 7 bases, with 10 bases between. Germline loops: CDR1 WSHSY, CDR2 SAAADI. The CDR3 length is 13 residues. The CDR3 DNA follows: TGCGCCAGCAGTGCTATAGTTGTCGGGGAGCTGTTTTTT. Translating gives CASSAIVVGELFF.